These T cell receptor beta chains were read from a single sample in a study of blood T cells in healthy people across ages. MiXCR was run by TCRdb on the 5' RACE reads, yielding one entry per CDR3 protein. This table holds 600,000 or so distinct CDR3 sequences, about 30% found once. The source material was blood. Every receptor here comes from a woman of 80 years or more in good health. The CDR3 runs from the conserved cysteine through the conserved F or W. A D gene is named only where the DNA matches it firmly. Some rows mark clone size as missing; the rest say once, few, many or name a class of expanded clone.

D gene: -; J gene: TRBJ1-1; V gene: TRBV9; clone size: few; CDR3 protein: CASSVGGTNTEAFF; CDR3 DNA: TGTGCCAGCAGCGTAGGGGGGACGAACACTGAAGCTTTCTTT
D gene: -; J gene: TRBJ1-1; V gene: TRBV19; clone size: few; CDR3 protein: CASSIDGDTEAFF; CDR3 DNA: TGTGCCAGTAGTATAGATGGAGACACTGAAGCTTTCTTT
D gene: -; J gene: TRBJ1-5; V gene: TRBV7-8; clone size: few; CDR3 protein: CASSLVRAGPNQPQHF; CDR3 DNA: TGTGCCAGCAGCTTGGTGCGGGCAGGACCCAATCAGCCCCAGCATTTT
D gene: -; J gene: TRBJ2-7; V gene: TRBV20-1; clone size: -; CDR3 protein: CSARSGHKTLYEQYF; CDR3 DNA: TGCAGTGCTAGATCAGGACACAAAACCCTCTACGAGCAGTACTTC
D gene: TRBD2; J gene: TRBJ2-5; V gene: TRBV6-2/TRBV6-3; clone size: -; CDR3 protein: CASSYSRQRGPQETQYF; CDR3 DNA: TGTGCCAGCAGTTACTCGAGGCAGCGGGGGCCCCAAGAGACCCAGTACTTC
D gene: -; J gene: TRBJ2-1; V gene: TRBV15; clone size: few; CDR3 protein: CATSRDFLVDEQFF; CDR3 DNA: TGTGCCACCAGCAGAGATTTTCTAGTGGATGAGCAGTTCTTC
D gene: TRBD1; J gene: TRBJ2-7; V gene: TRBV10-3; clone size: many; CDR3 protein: CATEQQGLGYEQYF; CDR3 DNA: TGTGCCACCGAGCAACAGGGGTTAGGATACGAGCAGTACTTC
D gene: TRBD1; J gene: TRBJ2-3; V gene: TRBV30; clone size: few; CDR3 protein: CAWGKDRAHPDTQYF; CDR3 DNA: TGTGCCTGGGGAAAAGACAGGGCGCACCCAGATACGCAGTATTTT
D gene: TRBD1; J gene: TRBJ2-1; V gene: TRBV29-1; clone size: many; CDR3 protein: CSVWDRGYNEQFF; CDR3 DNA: TGCAGCGTCTGGGACAGGGGCTACAATGAGCAGTTCTTC
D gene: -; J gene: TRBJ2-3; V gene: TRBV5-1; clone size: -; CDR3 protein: CASSWDGRSSTDTQYF; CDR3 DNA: TGCGCCAGCAGCTGGGACGGGCGGAGTAGCACAGATACGCAGTATTTT
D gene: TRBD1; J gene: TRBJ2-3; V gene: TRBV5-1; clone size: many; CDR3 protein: CASSRPGQSQDTQYF; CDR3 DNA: TGCGCCAGCAGCAGGCCGGGACAGTCCCAAGATACGCAGTATTTT
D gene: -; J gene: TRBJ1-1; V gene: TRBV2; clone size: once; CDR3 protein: CASSTGILNTEAFF; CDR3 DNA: TGTGCCAGCAGTACCGGGATTCTGAACACTGAAGCTTTCTTT
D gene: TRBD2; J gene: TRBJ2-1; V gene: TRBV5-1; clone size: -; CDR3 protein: CASSRLAGEYNEQFF; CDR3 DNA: TGCGCCAGCAGCCGACTAGCGGGGGAATACAATGAGCAGTTCTTC
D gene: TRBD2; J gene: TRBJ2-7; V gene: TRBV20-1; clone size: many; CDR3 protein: CSARGIYGRGTEQYF; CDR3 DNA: TGCAGTGCTAGGGGGATTTATGGGAGGGGTACCGAGCAGTACTTC
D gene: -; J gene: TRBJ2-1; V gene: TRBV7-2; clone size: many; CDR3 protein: CASSRRRQLYNEQFF; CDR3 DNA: TGTGCCAGCAGCCGCAGGAGACAGCTATACAATGAGCAGTTCTTC